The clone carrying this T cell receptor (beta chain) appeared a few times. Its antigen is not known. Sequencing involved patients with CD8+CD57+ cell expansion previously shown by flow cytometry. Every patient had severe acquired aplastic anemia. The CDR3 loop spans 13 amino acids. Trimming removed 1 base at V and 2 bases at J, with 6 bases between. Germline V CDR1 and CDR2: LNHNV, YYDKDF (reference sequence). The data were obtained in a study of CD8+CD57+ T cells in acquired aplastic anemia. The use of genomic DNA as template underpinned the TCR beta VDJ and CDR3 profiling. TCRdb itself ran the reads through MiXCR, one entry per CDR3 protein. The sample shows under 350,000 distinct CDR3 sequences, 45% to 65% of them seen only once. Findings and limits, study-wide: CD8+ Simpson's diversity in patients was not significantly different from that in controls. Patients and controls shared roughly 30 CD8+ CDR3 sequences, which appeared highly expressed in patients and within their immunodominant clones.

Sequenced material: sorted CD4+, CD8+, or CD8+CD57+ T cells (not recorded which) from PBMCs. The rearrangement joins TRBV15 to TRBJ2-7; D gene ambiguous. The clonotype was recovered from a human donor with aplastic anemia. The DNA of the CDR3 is TGTGCCACCAGCAGAGGGGGAACCTACGAGCAGTACTTC. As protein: CATSRGGTYEQYF.